The 32 T cell receptor beta chains below come from one sample, sequenced in a study of CD8 T cells in ankylosing spondylitis (dated by TCRdb to between 2016 and 2019). The library came from 5' RACE. Sequencing relied on an Illumina HiSeq 2500. TCRdb passed the public sequencing reads through fastp at Q25 and MiXCR, retaining productive beta sequences. Each entry is one CDR3 protein sequence, shown with its most common DNA and genes. The sample yields 39,000 or so distinct CDR3 sequences; around a tenth were counted once. The ten top clones hold more than 15% of the sample. Sequencing was carried out using blood, either unsorted or a sorted T cell fraction (not recorded which). These receptors were obtained from a male donor with ankylosing spondylitis or in good health (not recorded which).

This clonotype has a handful of counts. The V call is TRBV9, the J call TRBJ2-3; 10 nucleotides line up with TRBD2. With 0 bases clipped from V and 3 bases from J, the junction kept 7 bases outside the gene matches. Germline-derived CDR1 and CDR2 are SGDLS and YYNGEE. CDR3 length equals 17 residues. CDR3 sequence: CASSVDSSGRWTDTQYF. CDR3 bases: TGTGCCAGCAGCGTAGATTCTAGCGGGAGATGGACAGATACGCAGTATTTT.

This clonotype appeared many times. In DNA form, the CDR3 reads TGCAGTGCTAGAGTCCGCCCCCCGGATACGCAGTATTTT. Its translation is CSARVRPPDTQYF. The chain joins TRBV20-1 to TRBJ2-3; D is unresolved. V lost 1 base and J 6 bases, leaving 11 bases between the germline ends. Germline V gives CDR1 DFQATT, CDR2 SNEGSKA (reference sequence). CDR3 length: 13 amino acids.

This clonotype was found many times. The J gene is TRBJ2-2, the V gene TRBV20-1; TRBD2 might be the D (6 bases). Trimming took 8 bases from V and 1 from J, leaving 14 bases between them. This CDR3 contains 14 residues. Germline V gives CDR1 DFQATT, CDR2 SNEGSKA (reference sequence). CDR3 in amino acids: CSCGGTGNTGELFF. Here the CDR3 DNA reads TGCAGTTGCGGAGGGACGGGGAACACCGGGGAGCTGTTTTTT.

This clonotype was counted at least ten times. The V gene is TRBV19, the J gene TRBJ2-2; possibly TRBD2 for D (6 bases). CDR1 and CDR2 from the germline V gene are LNHDA and SQIVND (reference sequence). The CDR3 runs to 15 residues. V was clipped by 7 bases and J by 3 bases, with 15 bases between them. The CDR3 reads CASIMAGFYTGELFF. The CDR3 nucleotides read TGTGCCAGTATCATGGCGGGATTCTACACCGGGGAGCTGTTTTTT.

This clonotype was counted at least ten times. The genes are TRBV20-1 and TRBJ2-2; TRBD1 might be the D (5 bases). Trimming took 6 bases from V and 1 from J, leaving 12 bases between them. The CDR3 extends over 14 amino acids. Germline loops: CDR1 DFQATT, CDR2 SNEGSKA (reference sequence). As DNA, the CDR3 is TGCAGTGCCCCGAAACAGGAGAACACCGGGGAGCTGTTTTTT. Protein: CSAPKQENTGELFF.

This clonotype showed up many times. This chain joins TRBV10-3 and TRBJ2-7; D is possibly TRBD2 (6 bases). Trimming took off 6 bases at V and 0 bases at J, with 15 bases between the two ends. Germline CDR1 is ENHRY and CDR2 is SYGVKD. The CDR3 extends over 15 amino acids. CDR3 residues: CAISGQGGTSYEQYF. CDR3 DNA: TGTGCCATCAGCGGCCAGGGCGGGACCTCCTACGAGCAGTACTTC.

The table lists this clonotype with many counts. The J gene is TRBJ2-3, the V gene TRBV27; tentatively, D is TRBD1 (6 bases). This CDR3 is built from 14 residues. V was cut by 4 bases and J by 5 bases, with 13 bases left in between. Germline-derived CDR1 and CDR2 are MNHEY and SMNVEV (reference sequence). The DNA for the CDR3 is TGTGCCAGCAGTTCTAACTTACAGGGAGATACGCAGTATTTT. Its protein product is CASSSNLQGDTQYF.

This clonotype was seen at least ten times. This chain joins TRBV29-1 and TRBJ2-7; tentatively, D is TRBD2 (7 bases). V was shortened by 4 bases and J by 3 bases, with 16 bases between the two germline ends. The germline gives CDR1 SQVTM, CDR2 ANQGSEA. The CDR3 spans 14 residues. The CDR3 DNA reads as TGCAGCGTTGGCGGGGGCGCTGGGTTCTACGAGCAGTACTTC. Translating it yields CSVGGGAGFYEQYF.

This clonotype was found many times. The DNA for the CDR3 is TGCAGTGCTAGAGAAGGGCAGAACTACGAGCAGTACTTC. It translates to CSAREGQNYEQYF. The V gene is TRBV20-1, the J gene TRBJ2-7, with D unresolved. The V end was cut by 0 bases, the J end by 3 bases, with 9 bases between. The CDR3 spans 13 residues. Germline loops: CDR1 DFQATT, CDR2 SNEGSKA (reference sequence).

There are many counts of this clonotype. J is TRBJ2-1 and V is TRBV7-2; 8 bases match TRBD2. The CDR3 covers 16 residues. CDR1 and CDR2 (germline): SGHTA, FQGNSA. The V segment lost 1 base and the J segment 2 bases; nucleotides outside the gene matches: 4. The CDR3 loop is CASSLVGSGAYNEQFF. The CDR3 DNA sequence: TGTGCCAGCAGCTTAGTCGGTAGCGGGGCCTACAATGAGCAGTTCTTC. Complete variable domain (other parts from reference TRBV7-2 and TRBJ2-1): GAGVSQSPSNKVTEKGKDVELRCDPISGHTALYWYRQSLGQGLEFLIYFQGNSAPDKSGLPSDRFSAERTGGSVSTLTIQRTQQEDSAVYLCASSLVGSGAYNEQFFGPGTRLTVL.

This clonotype was found many times. The genes are TRBV20-1 and TRBJ1-1; D gene unclear. Germline V gene lookup returns CDR1 DFQATT and CDR2 SNEGSKA (reference sequence). Trimming took off 7 bases at V and 0 bases at J, with 15 bases between the two ends. The CDR3 covers 14 residues. In DNA, the CDR3 is TGCAGTGTTCATCAAGGCACCTTGAACACTGAAGCTTTCTTT. It yields the protein CSVHQGTLNTEAFF.

A few counts support this clonotype. V is TRBV28 and J is TRBJ1-1; D uncertain. CDR3 length: 14 residues. V lost 2 bases, J lost 4 bases, and 11 bases lay in between. Germline CDR1 is MDHEN and CDR2 is SYDVKM. The CDR3, as DNA: TGTGCCAGCAGTTTAAGGGCATTTCCCACTGAAGCTTTCTTT. Residues: CASSLRAFPTEAFF.

The sample holds many counts of this clonotype. The V call is TRBV15, the J call TRBJ2-5; TRBD1 or TRBD2 may be the D gene (6 bases each). The V end was cut by 0 bases, the J end by 5 bases, with 16 bases between. This CDR3 is 16 amino acids long. CDR1 and CDR2 (germline): LNHNV, YYDKDF (reference sequence). Written as DNA, the CDR3 is TGTGCCACCAGCAGAGAACGGGGGCGCGGTCCGGAGACCCAGTACTTC. It translates to CATSRERGRGPETQYF.

The CDR3 DNA reads TGTGCCAGCAGGGGGGTAGGGTACGACGAGCAGTACTTC. Protein sequence: CASRGVGYDEQYF. This chain links TRBV6-6 with TRBJ2-7; D may correspond to TRBD1 or TRBD2 (5 bases each). There are 13 residues in the CDR3. Deletions cut 6 bases from V and 5 bases from J, with 14 bases between. The germline V gene encodes CDR1 MNHNY and CDR2 SVGAGI (reference sequence).

This clonotype was seen repeatedly, ten times or more. The rearrangement links TRBV6-2 or TRBV6-3 to TRBJ1-5; D is possibly TRBD1 (6 bases). CDR3 size: 13 residues. From germline, CDR1 is MNHEY and CDR2 SVGEGT. Trimming left V 7 bases short and J 7 bases short, with 14 bases between. The CDR3 loop is CASTSDRYQPQHF. CDR3 bases: TGTGCCAGCACCTCCGACAGGTACCAGCCCCAGCATTTT.

In its sample, this clonotype was seen many times. V gene TRBV7-9 combines with J gene TRBJ2-1, with unresolved D. Germline lookup yields CDR1 SEHNR and CDR2 FQNEAQ (reference sequence). The CDR3 has 12 amino acids. CDR3 sequence (DNA): TGTGCTTCGGCCGGGCCGGGCAATGAGCAGTTCTTC. Translating gives CASAGPGNEQFF.

This clonotype was picked up many times. The junction differs from germline at one of its ends, possibly a read error. CDR3: CASSEALAGTF. The CDR3 region has the DNA TGTGCCAGCAGTGAAGCACTAGCGGGGACCTTC. The V call is TRBV6-1, the J call TRBJ2-7; 10 bases map to TRBD2. The germline V gene encodes CDR1 MNHNS and CDR2 SASEGT. The CDR3 has 11 amino acids.

In this sample, this clonotype turned up many times. This sequence joins TRBV11-2 and TRBJ2-7; D uncertain. V was cut by 1 base and J by 2 bases, with 9 bases left in between. The V gene's germline CDR1 is SGHAT and CDR2 FQNNGV. The CDR3 extends over 14 amino acids. The CDR3 here is CASSLAVLTYEQYF. Here the CDR3 DNA reads TGTGCCAGCAGCTTAGCGGTTCTAACCTACGAGCAGTACTTC.

V usage is TRBV19 and J usage is TRBJ2-3; D is undetermined. Deletions cut 3 bases from V and 2 bases from J, with 12 bases between. The germline V gene encodes CDR1 LNHDA and CDR2 SQIVND (reference sequence). This CDR3 has 15 amino acids. The CDR3 sequence is CASSIESSFTDTQYF. DNA of the CDR3: TGTGCCAGTAGTATTGAGTCCAGTTTCACAGATACGCAGTATTTT. The variable domain in full, completed from reference TRBV19 and TRBJ2-3, reads DGGITQSPKYLFRKEGQNVTLSCEQNLNHDAMYWYRQDPGQGLRLIYYSQIVNDFQKGDIAEGYSVSREKKESFPLTVTSAQKNPTAFYLCASSIESSFTDTQYFGPGTRLTVL.

In its sample, this clonotype was seen many times. In nucleotides, the CDR3 is TGTGCCAGCAGTTTTCTCGACAGGGAAGAGACCCAGTACTTC. Its protein is CASSFLDREETQYF. The V gene is TRBV12-3 or TRBV12-4, the J gene TRBJ2-5, with 7 nucleotides matching TRBD1. V shed 3 bases, J shed 3 bases, and the junction held 4 bases outside the gene matches. The CDR3 length is 14 residues.

In DNA, the CDR3 is TGCGCCAGCAGCTCCCTCGGGCCGATCTACGAGCAGTACTTC. Residues: CASSSLGPIYEQYF. This sequence joins TRBV5-1 and TRBJ2-7; the D is unclear. There are 14 residues in the CDR3. Germline CDR1 reads SGHRS; CDR2 reads YFSETQ. Trimming took 3 bases from V and 3 from J, leaving 13 bases between them.

V and J are TRBV9 and TRBJ2-1, with D possibly TRBD2 on 5 matching bases. Germline V gene data show CDR1 as SGDLS and CDR2 as YYNGEE. Trimming removed 3 bases from V and 9 bases from J, with 13 bases in between. This CDR3 is 13 amino acids long. CDR3 in DNA: TGTGCCAGCAGCGCCCTTAGCGCCGGTGAGCAGTTCTTC. Its protein product is CASSALSAGEQFF.

There are many counts of this clonotype. This sequence joins TRBV15 and TRBJ2-3, with 15 positions matching TRBD2. V lost 3 bases to trimming and J lost 5 bases; unmatched junction nucleotides: 6. Germline CDR1 is LNHNV and CDR2 is YYDKDF (reference sequence). The CDR3 is 17 residues long. DNA for the CDR3: TGTGCCACCAGCAGTGACATGGGACTAGCGGGAGGAGATACGCAGTATTTT. It is translated as CATSSDMGLAGGDTQYF.

In its sample, this clonotype was seen many times. J is TRBJ2-1 and V is TRBV12-3 or TRBV12-4, with TRBD2 matching 8 bases. This CDR3 contains 15 residues. Germline trimming cut 2 bases from V and 9 bases from J; bases unmatched to any gene: 9. The CDR3 bases are TGTGCCAGCAGTTTAACTAGCGGTGCGTACGGTGAGCAGTTCTTC. This encodes CASSLTSGAYGEQFF.

This chain joins TRBV6-5 and TRBJ1-5; TRBD1 aligns across 8 bases. J was trimmed by 0 bases and V by 4 bases; bases with no gene match: 5. Germline V gene sequence: CDR1 MNHEY, CDR2 SVGAGI. The length of the CDR3 is 16 residues. The CDR3 DNA reads as TGTGCCAGCAGTTCGAGGACAGGGCATAGCAATCAGCCCCAGCATTTT. Its translation is CASSSRTGHSNQPQHF.

The chain recombines TRBV5-1 with TRBJ2-7; TRBD2 matches at 7 bases. The CDR3 runs to 14 residues. The junction had 2 bases not matched to a gene; V was cut back by 0 bases and J by 2 bases. The V gene's germline CDR1 is SGHRS and CDR2 YFSETQ. DNA of the CDR3: TGCGCCAGCAGCTTGGCTGGACTAGCCTACGAGCAGTACTTC. Amino acids: CASSLAGLAYEQYF.

This clonotype was counted at least ten times. This chain uses TRBV29-1 with TRBJ2-1, with 7 bases fitting TRBD2. The CDR3 is 13 amino acids. V gave up 8 bases and J gave up 7 bases; unmatched junction bases: 11. From germline, CDR1 is SQVTM and CDR2 ANQGSEA. The CDR3 reads CSSSGDPLNEQFF. Written as DNA, the CDR3 is TGCAGCTCGAGCGGGGACCCCCTGAATGAGCAGTTCTTC.

This clonotype has a count of ten or more. The rearrangement joins TRBV5-5 to TRBJ2-3; 7 nucleotides agree with TRBD2. Germline CDR1 reads SGHKS; CDR2 reads YYEKEE (reference sequence). Trimming removed 3 bases from V and 0 bases from J; junction bases left unmatched: 10. The CDR3 is made up of 17 amino acids. The CDR3 bases are TGTGCCAGCAGCTCCCTGGGCGGGAGCCCTAGCACAGATACGCAGTATTTT. Encoded protein: CASSSLGGSPSTDTQYF.

There are many counts of this clonotype. This chain joins TRBV10-3 and TRBJ2-6; D not resolved. CDR3 length: 15 residues. V was clipped by 6 bases and J by 1 base, with 10 bases between them. In germline, CDR1 is ENHRY, CDR2 SYGVKD. CDR3 sequence reads: CAIRPGRSGANVLTF. As DNA, the CDR3 is TGTGCCATCAGGCCCGGCAGATCTGGGGCCAACGTCCTGACTTTC.

This clonotype came up a few times. The chain has TRBV29-1 and TRBJ2-1; 7 bases map to TRBD2. Trimming removed 4 bases from V and 1 base from J; junction bases left unmatched: 4. From germline, CDR1 is SQVTM and CDR2 ANQGSEA. The CDR3 consists of 14 residues. The chain's CDR3 is CSVVGRESYNEQFF. CDR3 nucleotides: TGCAGCGTTGTGGGGCGGGAGTCCTACAATGAGCAGTTCTTC.

This clonotype occurred many times. The rearrangement links TRBV5-6 to TRBJ2-5; no definite D call. V lost 4 bases and J lost 5, with 12 bases in between. CDR3 size: 13 residues. Germline CDR1 is SGHDT and CDR2 is YYEEEE. The CDR3: CASSVTGTETQYF. As DNA, the CDR3 is TGTGCCAGCAGCGTAACGGGCACGGAGACCCAGTACTTC.

This clonotype showed up many times. The chain links TRBV4-1 to TRBJ2-1; 12 positions agree with TRBD2. CDR1 and CDR2 from the germline V gene are MGHRA and YSYEKL. Germline trimming cut 4 bases from V and 0 bases from J; bases unmatched to any gene: 13. The CDR3 totals 20 residues. For the CDR3, the DNA is TGCGCCAGCAGCCCTGACCCGTCTACTAGCGGGAGGTCCTCCTACAATGAGCAGTTCTTC. Its protein product is CASSPDPSTSGRSSYNEQFF.